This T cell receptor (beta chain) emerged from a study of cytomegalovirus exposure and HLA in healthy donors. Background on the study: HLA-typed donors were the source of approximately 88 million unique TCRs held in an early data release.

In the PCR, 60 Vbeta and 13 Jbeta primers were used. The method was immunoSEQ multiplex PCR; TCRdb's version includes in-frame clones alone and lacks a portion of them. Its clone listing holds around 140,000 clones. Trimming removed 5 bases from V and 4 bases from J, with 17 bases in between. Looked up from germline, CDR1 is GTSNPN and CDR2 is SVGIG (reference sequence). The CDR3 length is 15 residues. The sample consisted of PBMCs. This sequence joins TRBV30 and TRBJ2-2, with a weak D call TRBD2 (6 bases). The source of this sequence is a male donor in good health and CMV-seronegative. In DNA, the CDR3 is TGTGCCTGGCTGGGAGGCCCCCCGGGCACCGGGGAGCTGTTTTTT. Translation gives CAWLGGPPGTGELFF.